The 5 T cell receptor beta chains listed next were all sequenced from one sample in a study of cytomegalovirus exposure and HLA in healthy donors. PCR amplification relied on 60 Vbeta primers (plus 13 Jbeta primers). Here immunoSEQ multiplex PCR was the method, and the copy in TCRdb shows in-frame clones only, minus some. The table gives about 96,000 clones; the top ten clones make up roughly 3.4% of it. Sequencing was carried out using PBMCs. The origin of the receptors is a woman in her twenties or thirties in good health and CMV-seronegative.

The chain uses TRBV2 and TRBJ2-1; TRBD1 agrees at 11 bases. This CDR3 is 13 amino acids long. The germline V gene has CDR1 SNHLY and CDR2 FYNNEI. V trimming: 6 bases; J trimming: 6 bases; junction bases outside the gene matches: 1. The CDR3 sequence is CASSGTGGNEQFF. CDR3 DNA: TGTGCCAGCAGCGGGACAGGGGGCAATGAGCAGTTCTTC.

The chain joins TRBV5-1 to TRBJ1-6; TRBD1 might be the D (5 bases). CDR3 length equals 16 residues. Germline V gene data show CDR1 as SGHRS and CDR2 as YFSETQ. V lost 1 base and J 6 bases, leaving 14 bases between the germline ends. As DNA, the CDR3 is TGCGCCAGCAGCTTGTGGGCCAGGGTTGCTAATTCACCCCTCCACTTT. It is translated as CASSLWARVANSPLHF.

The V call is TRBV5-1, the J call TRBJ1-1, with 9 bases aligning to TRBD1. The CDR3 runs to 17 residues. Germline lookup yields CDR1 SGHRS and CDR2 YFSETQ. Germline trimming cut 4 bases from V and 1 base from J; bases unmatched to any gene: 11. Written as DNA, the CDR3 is TGCGCCAGCAGCGCCTCGAGCGGGACAGGGCCGAACACTGAAGCTTTCTTT. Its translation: CASSASSGTGPNTEAFF.

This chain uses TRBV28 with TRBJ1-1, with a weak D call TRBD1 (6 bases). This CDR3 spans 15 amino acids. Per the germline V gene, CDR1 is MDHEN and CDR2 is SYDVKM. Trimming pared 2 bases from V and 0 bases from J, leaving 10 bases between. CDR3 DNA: TGTGCCAGCAGTTTACCCGGGACACTGAACACTGAAGCTTTCTTT. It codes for CASSLPGTLNTEAFF.

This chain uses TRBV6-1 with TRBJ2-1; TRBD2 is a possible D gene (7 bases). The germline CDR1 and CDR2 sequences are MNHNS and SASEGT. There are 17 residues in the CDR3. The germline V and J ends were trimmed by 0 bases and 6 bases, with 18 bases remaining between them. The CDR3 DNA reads TGTGCCAGCAGTGAAGCTTATGGGGGGGCTTTTTCCAATGAGCAGTTCTTC. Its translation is CASSEAYGGAFSNEQFF.